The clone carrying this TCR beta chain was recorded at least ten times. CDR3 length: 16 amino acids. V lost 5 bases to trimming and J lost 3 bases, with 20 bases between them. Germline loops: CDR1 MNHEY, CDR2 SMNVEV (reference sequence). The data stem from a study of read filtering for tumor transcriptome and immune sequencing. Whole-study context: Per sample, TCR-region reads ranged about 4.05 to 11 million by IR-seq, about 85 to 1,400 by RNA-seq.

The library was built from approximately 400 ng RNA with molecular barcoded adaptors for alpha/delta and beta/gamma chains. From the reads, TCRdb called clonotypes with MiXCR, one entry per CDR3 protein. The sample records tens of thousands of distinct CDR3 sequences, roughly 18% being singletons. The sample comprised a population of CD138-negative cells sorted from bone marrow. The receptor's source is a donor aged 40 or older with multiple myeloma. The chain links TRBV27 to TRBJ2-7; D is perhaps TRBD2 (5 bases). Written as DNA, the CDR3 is TGTGCCAGCAGTCGTAGGTTCCAGTCTGGAGGCTACGAGCAGTACTTC. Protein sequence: CASSRRFQSGGYEQYF.